These T cell receptor beta chains were read from a single sample in a study of blood T cell repertoires in COVID-19. The assay was immunoSEQ multiplex PCR, and TCRdb's table has in-frame clones only and misses some. The table lists 55,000 to 80,000 clones, 80% to 90% of them singletons, with 5.3% in the top ten. Source material: peripheral blood. The receptors here all came from a man between 50 and 59 years old with active COVID-19. Both conserved end residues are part of each CDR3. The order of the fields is J gene, clone size, D gene, V gene, CDR3 DNA, CDR3 protein. The D gene is left open where the match is weak. Rows give clone size only sometimes, using once, few, many, or a class for an expanded clone.

j_call: TRBJ2-2; clone_size: few; d_call: NA; v_call: TRBV4-2; cdr3_nt: TGTGCCAGCAGCCAAGATAATACGAACACCGGGGAGCTGTTTTTT; cdr3_aa: CASSQDNTNTGELFF
j_call: TRBJ2-5; clone_size: once; d_call: NA; v_call: TRBV3-1/TRBV3-2; cdr3_nt: TGTGCCAGCAGCCAAGAGGGCAGGGGAGAAGAGACCCAGTACTTC; cdr3_aa: CASSQEGRGEETQYF
j_call: TRBJ1-2; clone_size: few; d_call: TRBD1; v_call: TRBV11-2; cdr3_nt: TGTGCCAGCAGCCCAATCTCCGACAGGGGGCGCCGGTATGGCTACACCTTC; cdr3_aa: CASSPISDRGRRYGYTF
j_call: TRBJ1-2; clone_size: once; d_call: NA; v_call: TRBV5-6; cdr3_nt: TGTGCCAGCAGCTGGTTGGGGGGAACCTATGGCTACACCTTC; cdr3_aa: CASSWLGGTYGYTF
j_call: TRBJ1-6; clone_size: NA; d_call: NA; v_call: TRBV10-3; cdr3_nt: TGTGCCATCAGTGACTACGCGGATAGCTCCTATAATTCACCCCTCCACTTT; cdr3_aa: CAISDYADSSYNSPLHF
j_call: TRBJ1-1; clone_size: NA; d_call: NA; v_call: TRBV3-1/TRBV3-2; cdr3_nt: TGTGCCAGCAGGGGAGGCACTGAAGCTTTCTTT; cdr3_aa: CASRGGTEAFF
j_call: TRBJ1-5; clone_size: NA; d_call: NA; v_call: TRBV19; cdr3_nt: TGTGCCAGTAGTATAGGGGGCAAGGGCAATCAGCCCCAGCATTTT; cdr3_aa: CASSIGGKGNQPQHF
j_call: TRBJ2-3; clone_size: NA; d_call: NA; v_call: TRBV15; cdr3_nt: TGTGCCACCAGCAGAAAGGGGAGCACAGATACGCAGTATTTT; cdr3_aa: CATSRKGSTDTQYF
j_call: TRBJ2-2; clone_size: NA; d_call: TRBD1; v_call: TRBV7-3; cdr3_nt: TGTGCCAGCAGCTTCTCGGGACAGGGATCGTCCGGGGAGCTGTTTTTT; cdr3_aa: CASSFSGQGSSGELFF
j_call: TRBJ1-2; clone_size: NA; d_call: TRBD1; v_call: TRBV5-6; cdr3_nt: TGTGCCAGCGGGCTTACCTCAGGGGGCGCTGGGGGCTACACCTTC; cdr3_aa: CASGLTSGGAGGYTF
j_call: TRBJ2-7; clone_size: NA; d_call: TRBD2; v_call: TRBV4-1; cdr3_nt: TGCGCCAGCAGCCAAGTATCTAGCGGTTCCTACGAGCAGTACTTC; cdr3_aa: CASSQVSSGSYEQYF
j_call: TRBJ2-7; clone_size: NA; d_call: NA; v_call: TRBV30; cdr3_nt: TGTGCCTGGGCACCAGGGGTTGGCGAGCAGTACTTC; cdr3_aa: CAWAPGVGEQYF
j_call: TRBJ2-1; clone_size: NA; d_call: NA; v_call: TRBV2; cdr3_nt: TGTGCCAGCACCCGGGGGGCCAGCTCCTACAATGAGCAGTTCTTC; cdr3_aa: CASTRGASSYNEQFF
j_call: TRBJ1-2; clone_size: once; d_call: NA; v_call: TRBV6-2/TRBV6-3; cdr3_nt: TGTGCCAGCAGTCGCAGGTTGAGATATGGCTACACCTTC; cdr3_aa: CASSRRLRYGYTF
j_call: TRBJ2-1; clone_size: NA; d_call: NA; v_call: TRBV6-1; cdr3_nt: TGTGCCAGCAGTGAGGGGGCAGGGTCTCGTACCTACAATGAGCAGTTCTTC; cdr3_aa: CASSEGAGSRTYNEQFF
j_call: TRBJ2-3; clone_size: NA; d_call: NA; v_call: TRBV12-3/TRBV12-4; cdr3_nt: TGTGCCAGCACCCCCTTTGAGGCAGATACGCAGTATTTT; cdr3_aa: CASTPFEADTQYF
j_call: TRBJ2-7; clone_size: NA; d_call: TRBD2; v_call: TRBV11-2; cdr3_nt: TGTGCCAGCAGCTTAACCAGGGAGGGTGAGCAGTACTTC; cdr3_aa: CASSLTREGEQYF